Listed below are T cell receptor beta chains from one sample, sequenced in a study of CD8 T cells in Susac syndrome. One entry per CDR3 protein results from TCRdb running MiXCR on the immunoSEQ multiplex PCR reads. The table has about 140,000 distinct CDR3 sequences, more than 85% seen once. The sample consisted of CD4+ T cells from PBMCs. All receptors derive from a human donor with Susac syndrome. Each CDR3 is given with its conserved first and last residue. A D gene is named only where the DNA matches it firmly. Clone size is shown for a subset of rows, as once, few, many or a class of expanded clone.

DNA: TGCAGTGCTAGACTAACAGGGCTTGACCAGTACTTC
CDR3: CSARLTGLDQYF
D: -
size: -
J: TRBJ2-5
V: TRBV20-1

DNA: TGCAGTGCTAGAGATAGTCGGGGAAAGAGTTACTCTGGAAACACCATATATTTT
CDR3: CSARDSRGKSYSGNTIYF
D: -
size: -
J: TRBJ1-3
V: TRBV20-1

DNA: TGTGCCAGCAGTGATACATCAGACGCCCAGCATTTT
CDR3: CASSDTSDAQHF
D: -
size: -
J: TRBJ1-5
V: TRBV12-3/TRBV12-4

DNA: TGCAGCGTCCTCGGACAAATGAACACTGAAGCTTTCTTT
CDR3: CSVLGQMNTEAFF
D: -
size: -
J: TRBJ1-1
V: TRBV29-1

DNA: TGTGCCAGCAGGGGACAGGGCGAGCAGTACTTC
CDR3: CASRGQGEQYF
D: TRBD1
size: -
J: TRBJ2-7
V: TRBV2

DNA: TGCAGTAAGACGGGAGCGGGGGGCAATGAGCAGTTCTTC
CDR3: CSKTGAGGNEQFF
D: TRBD2
size: -
J: TRBJ2-1
V: TRBV20-1

DNA: TGCAGTGCTAGAGAGTCGGCAGTGAACACTGAAGCTTTCTTT
CDR3: CSARESAVNTEAFF
D: -
size: -
J: TRBJ1-1
V: TRBV20-1

DNA: TGTGCCAGCTCTCCCGGGACAAACGGAAACACCATATATTTT
CDR3: CASSPGTNGNTIYF
D: -
size: -
J: TRBJ1-3
V: TRBV6-5

DNA: TGCAGCGTTCAGGCAGGGGGATCCTACGAGCAGTACTTC
CDR3: CSVQAGGSYEQYF
D: TRBD1
size: -
J: TRBJ2-7
V: TRBV29-1

DNA: TGTGCCAGCAGTTTCCGTAAGTTAGGCGGCCCCACAGATACGCAGTATTTT
CDR3: CASSFRKLGGPTDTQYF
D: -
size: -
J: TRBJ2-3
V: TRBV12-3/TRBV12-4

DNA: TGTGCCTGGAGTGTGAACACAGATACGCAGTATTTT
CDR3: CAWSVNTDTQYF
D: -
size: -
J: TRBJ2-3
V: TRBV30

DNA: TGTGCTAGTGGTTTGACATACGACAGGGTCGGCAATCAGCCCCAGCATTTT
CDR3: CASGLTYDRVGNQPQHF
D: TRBD1
size: -
J: TRBJ1-5
V: TRBV12-5

DNA: TGCAGTGCTAGCAGGGACTCTGGGGCCAACGTCCTGACTTTC
CDR3: CSASRDSGANVLTF
D: -
size: -
J: TRBJ2-6
V: TRBV20-1

DNA: TGCGCCAGCCGGCTAGCGGGATACACAGATACGCAGTATTTT
CDR3: CASRLAGYTDTQYF
D: TRBD2
size: -
J: TRBJ2-3
V: TRBV5-1

DNA: TGTGCCAGCAGCCACTTATCTAGCGGGTACTACAATGAGCAGTTCTTC
CDR3: CASSHLSSGYYNEQFF
D: TRBD2
size: -
J: TRBJ2-1
V: TRBV3-1

DNA: TGTGCCAGCAGCTTAGAGGCAAAAAAAAACGAGCAGTTCTTC
CDR3: CASSLEAKKNEQFF
D: -
size: -
J: TRBJ2-1
V: TRBV7-8

DNA: TGCAGTGCTAGAGATCTAGGACAGAACTATGGCTACACCTTC
CDR3: CSARDLGQNYGYTF
D: -
size: few
J: TRBJ1-2
V: TRBV20-1

DNA: TGTGCCACCAGCAGAGTCGGAGGGCAGGGGGCGAGCACTGAAGCTTTCTTT
CDR3: CATSRVGGQGASTEAFF
D: TRBD1
size: once
J: TRBJ1-1
V: TRBV15

DNA: TGCAGCGTTACCGGGACAGGGGGCGCGCCCGGCTACACCTTC
CDR3: CSVTGTGGAPGYTF
D: TRBD1
size: -
J: TRBJ1-2
V: TRBV29-1

DNA: TGTGCCAGCAGCTCCATAAGATTCAAAATGGCAGATACGCAGTATTTT
CDR3: CASSSIRFKMADTQYF
D: -
size: -
J: TRBJ2-3
V: TRBV11-2

DNA: TGTGCCAGCCATCCGGGACTAGCGGGAGTTTCAGCTACGCAGTATTTT
CDR3: CASHPGLAGVSATQYF
D: TRBD2
size: -
J: TRBJ2-3
V: TRBV18

DNA: TGTGCCAGCAGCCAAGGCGTGGTTTCTCGCTGGACCTTC
CDR3: CASSQGVVSRWTF
D: -
size: -
J: TRBJ1-2
V: TRBV14

DNA: TGTGCCAGCAGCCAGGCGGACAGGTACTCCTACGAGCAGTACTTC
CDR3: CASSQADRYSYEQYF
D: TRBD1
size: -
J: TRBJ2-7
V: TRBV3-1

DNA: TGCAGCGGGGAAAACGCAGATACGCAGTATTTT
CDR3: CSGENADTQYF
D: -
size: -
J: TRBJ2-3
V: TRBV20-1

DNA: TGTGCCTGGGCCCTCTCCACTGAAGCTTTCTTT
CDR3: CAWALSTEAFF
D: -
size: -
J: TRBJ1-1
V: TRBV30

DNA: TGCGCCAGCAGCCTGGAGGGCCACGGGGCCAACGTCCTGACTTTC
CDR3: CASSLEGHGANVLTF
D: -
size: -
J: TRBJ2-6
V: TRBV4-3

DNA: TGTGCCAGCACGGGCAACCAAGAGACCCAGTACTTC
CDR3: CASTGNQETQYF
D: -
size: -
J: TRBJ2-5
V: TRBV6-5

DNA: TGCAGTGCCCGGCTACAGGGCTCCTACGAGCAGTACTTC
CDR3: CSARLQGSYEQYF
D: -
size: -
J: TRBJ2-7
V: TRBV20-1

DNA: TGTGCCAGCAGTTACCTGACGATGTTTAATGGCTACACCTTC
CDR3: CASSYLTMFNGYTF
D: -
size: -
J: TRBJ1-2
V: TRBV6-5

DNA: TGTGCCAGCAGCCAAACCGGGACAGGGGACACCGGGGAGCTGTTTTTT
CDR3: CASSQTGTGDTGELFF
D: TRBD1
size: -
J: TRBJ2-2
V: TRBV4-2

DNA: TGTGCCAGCATGGTTAATAATTCACCCCTCCACTTT
CDR3: CASMVNNSPLHF
D: -
size: -
J: TRBJ1-6
V: TRBV6-1

DNA: TGTGCCAGCAGTTCCCCTTTGGGGGCCAACGTCCTGACTTTC
CDR3: CASSSPLGANVLTF
D: -
size: once
J: TRBJ2-6
V: TRBV6-6

DNA: TGTGCCAGCACCCAGGGATCCGGCAATGAGCAGTTCTTC
CDR3: CASTQGSGNEQFF
D: -
size: -
J: TRBJ2-1
V: TRBV28

DNA: TGTGCCTGGAGTGCCGGGACAATCTCTGGAAACACCATATATTTT
CDR3: CAWSAGTISGNTIYF
D: -
size: -
J: TRBJ1-3
V: TRBV30

DNA: TGTGCCAGCAGCGTAAGCCTGGGAGACGAGCAGTACTTC
CDR3: CASSVSLGDEQYF
D: -
size: -
J: TRBJ2-7
V: TRBV9

DNA: TGTGCCTGGAGTGTAGGTCTAGCGGGGGGCAATGAGCAGTTCTTC
CDR3: CAWSVGLAGGNEQFF
D: TRBD2
size: -
J: TRBJ2-1
V: TRBV30

DNA: TGTGCCAGCAGCGTAAACCGGGGCGAGCAGTTCTTC
CDR3: CASSVNRGEQFF
D: -
size: -
J: TRBJ2-1
V: TRBV9

DNA: TGTGCCAGCAGCTTATTTACGGGGCAAGAGACCCAGTACTTC
CDR3: CASSLFTGQETQYF
D: -
size: -
J: TRBJ2-5
V: TRBV7-9

DNA: TGTGCCAGCAGCTTAGATCCCACAGGCTATGGCTACACCTTC
CDR3: CASSLDPTGYGYTF
D: -
size: -
J: TRBJ1-2
V: TRBV7-8

DNA: TGCAGCGCCGGACTAGATACGCAGTATTTT
CDR3: CSAGLDTQYF
D: -
size: -
J: TRBJ2-3
V: TRBV29-1

DNA: TGTGCCACCAGTGCGGGACAGTGGGAAGGTAATGAGCAGTTCTTC
CDR3: CATSAGQWEGNEQFF
D: TRBD1
size: -
J: TRBJ2-1
V: TRBV24-1

DNA: TGCAGTGCAGAGCAGACTAGCGGGAGATACGAGCAGTACTTC
CDR3: CSAEQTSGRYEQYF
D: TRBD2
size: -
J: TRBJ2-7
V: TRBV20-1

DNA: TGTGCCAGCAGCCTGAGACAGGGGATAGATGTTGAGCAGTTCTTC
CDR3: CASSLRQGIDVEQFF
D: TRBD1
size: -
J: TRBJ2-1
V: TRBV5-5

DNA: TGCAGCGTTGGGGCCGGCCGCCGGAGAGAAGCTTTCTTT
CDR3: CSVGAGRRREAFF
D: -
size: -
J: TRBJ1-1
V: TRBV29-1

DNA: TGTGCCAGCAGCACCACAGGGGTGGCTTTCTTT
CDR3: CASSTTGVAFF
D: TRBD1
size: -
J: TRBJ1-1
V: TRBV12-3/TRBV12-4

DNA: TGTGCCAGCAGCCCGGACGGAAGGCATGAGCAGTTCTTC
CDR3: CASSPDGRHEQFF
D: -
size: -
J: TRBJ2-1
V: TRBV3-1

DNA: TGTGCCAGCAGTGGTACAGGGGCGTACGAGCAGTACTTC
CDR3: CASSGTGAYEQYF
D: TRBD1
size: -
J: TRBJ2-7
V: TRBV25-1

DNA: TGTGCCAGCAGCTTCCTTGGCAGCTACTATGGCTACACCTTC
CDR3: CASSFLGSYYGYTF
D: -
size: -
J: TRBJ1-2
V: TRBV7-2

DNA: TGTGCCAGCTCACCAACAGGGGCCCGCCTGACGGGGCAGTACTTC
CDR3: CASSPTGARLTGQYF
D: TRBD1
size: -
J: TRBJ2-7
V: TRBV18

DNA: TGCGCCAGCAGCCAAGAGGACTTAGTTGCCTACAATGAGCAGTTCTTC
CDR3: CASSQEDLVAYNEQFF
D: -
size: -
J: TRBJ2-1
V: TRBV4-3

DNA: TGCAGCGTTAGTCCCATTCACACTGAAGCTTTCTTT
CDR3: CSVSPIHTEAFF
D: -
size: -
J: TRBJ1-1
V: TRBV29-1

DNA: TGTGCCAGCAGCGCCGGGACAGGGGAGTTACAAGCTTTCTTT
CDR3: CASSAGTGELQAFF
D: TRBD1
size: -
J: TRBJ1-1
V: TRBV3-1

DNA: TGCGCCAGCAGCCAATTTCCTAGCGGGGCGTGGGAGAACATTCAGTACTTC
CDR3: CASSQFPSGAWENIQYF
D: TRBD2
size: -
J: TRBJ2-4
V: TRBV4-1

DNA: TGTGCCAGCAGTGGGGACAGAATCACCTACGAGCAGTACTTC
CDR3: CASSGDRITYEQYF
D: TRBD1
size: -
J: TRBJ2-7
V: TRBV2

DNA: TGTGCCAGCAGTGAAAGGGGCACCGGGGAGCTGTTTTTT
CDR3: CASSERGTGELFF
D: -
size: -
J: TRBJ2-2
V: TRBV2